A selection of T cell receptor beta chains follows, all from one sample in a study of T cells in localized non-small cell lung cancer. Some clones are missing from TCRdb's copy, which holds only in-frame ones; the method was immunoSEQ multiplex PCR. The repertoire holds under 150,000 clones, with about 90% as singletons. Specimen: peripheral blood, collected before any cancer treatment. The receptors were sampled from a female donor older than 55 with stage I lung adenocarcinoma. The CDR3 runs from the conserved cysteine through the conserved F or W. D genes are given only for firm matches. Only some rows state a clone size, as once, few, many or a class for expanded clones.

d_call clone_size j_call v_call cdr3_nt cdr3_aa
TRBD1 - TRBJ2-7 TRBV7-8 TGTGCCAGCAGCTCCCTACAGGGGGATGTGTCCTACGAGCAGTACTTC CASSSLQGDVSYEQYF
- - TRBJ2-3 TRBV7-9 TGTGCCAGCAGCCCGGCCCTGGAGTGGAAAGATACGCAGTATTTT CASSPALEWKDTQYF
TRBD1 - TRBJ1-1 TRBV7-8 TGTGCCAGCAGCACGGGACAGGTGTTATTCTTT CASSTGQVLFF
- - TRBJ2-5 TRBV7-9 TGTGCCAGCAGCCCCTTGAGCTTGGAGACCCAGTACTTC CASSPLSLETQYF
TRBD1 - TRBJ2-1 TRBV19 TGTGCCAGCTCACTTAGGGGGCAGGGAGTGAGGGAGCAGTTCTTC CASSLRGQGVREQFF
- - TRBJ2-5 TRBV7-9 TGTGCCAGCAGCTCGCCGAGGGGACAAGAGACCCAGTACTTC CASSSPRGQETQYF
TRBD1 few TRBJ1-5 TRBV6-5 TGTGCCAGCAGAGAAACAGGGGGCAATCAGCCCCAGCATTTT CASRETGGNQPQHF
TRBD1 - TRBJ1-1 TRBV9 TGTGCCAGCAGCCTAAAGGGACAGGGGAGTACTGAAGCTTTCTTT CASSLKGQGSTEAFF
TRBD1 once TRBJ1-2 TRBV28 TGTGCCAGCAGTTTGGGGGACAGGGCAAACTATGGCTACACCTTC CASSLGDRANYGYTF
TRBD2 - TRBJ2-3 TRBV30 TGTGCCTGGAGTACCGGGACTAGCGTATACACAGATACGCAGTATTTT CAWSTGTSVYTDTQYF
- - TRBJ2-5 TRBV30 TGTGCCTGGAGTTGGCCGGGGTACCAAGAGACCCAGTACTTC CAWSWPGYQETQYF
- - TRBJ2-7 TRBV6-5 TGTGCCAGCAGTTACTCAGACAACGAGCAGTACTTC CASSYSDNEQYF
TRBD1 once TRBJ2-1 TRBV19 TGTGCCAGTGGGGACAGGGGGAATCATGAGCAGTTCTTC CASGDRGNHEQFF
- once TRBJ2-3 TRBV5-4 TGTGCCAGCAGCTTGGGGAGCGGCGGTACAGATACGCAGTATTTT CASSLGSGGTDTQYF
- once TRBJ2-7 TRBV30 TGTGCCTGGAAATTTTTTAAGGGCGGCACCTACGAGCAGTACTTC CAWKFFKGGTYEQYF
- - TRBJ2-2 TRBV4-1 TGCGCCAGCAGCCCCGCTTCATCACCCGGGGAGCTGTTTTTT CASSPASSPGELFF
- once TRBJ2-1 TRBV2 TGTGCCAGCAGTGAAATCCCGGAGCAGTTCTTC CASSEIPEQFF
- - TRBJ1-3 TRBV30 TGTGCCTGGAGTGTTGGAGCTTCTGGAAACACCATATATTTT CAWSVGASGNTIYF
- - TRBJ1-2 TRBV29-1 TGCAGCGTTAAACGTTACACCTCTACCAATTATGGCTACACCTTC CSVKRYTSTNYGYTF
- - TRBJ2-7 TRBV25-1 TGTGCCAGCGCCCCGAGGGGCGGCAAATACGAGCAGTACTTC CASAPRGGKYEQYF
TRBD1 - TRBJ2-1 TRBV30 TGTGCCTGGAGTCCAACAGGGGGCGACATCAATGAGCAGTTCTTC CAWSPTGGDINEQFF
- few TRBJ2-7 TRBV2 TGTGCCAGCAGTGATAGGAGGACTGCCTCCTACGAGCAGTACTTC CASSDRRTASYEQYF
TRBD1 - TRBJ2-7 TRBV27 TGTGCCAGCAGTTTATCCAGGGGGCCCTACGAGCAGTACTTC CASSLSRGPYEQYF
- - TRBJ1-3 TRBV6-5 TGTGCCAGCAGTTACTCCACGCAACTCGGAAACACCATATATTTT CASSYSTQLGNTIYF
- - TRBJ2-7 TRBV19 TGTGCCAGTAGTATGAGGCGGTTCGGGCAGGGCGGAGAGCAGTACTTC CASSMRRFGQGGEQYF
- once TRBJ1-4 TRBV30 TGTGCCTGGAGTGTAGGTGTGGGATCGTATGAAAAACTGTTTTTT CAWSVGVGSYEKLFF
TRBD2 - TRBJ2-1 TRBV5-8 TGTGCCAGCAGCTCGAGCCCCGGGACTAGCGGATACAATGAGCAGTTCTTC CASSSSPGTSGYNEQFF
TRBD2 - TRBJ2-5 TRBV9 TGTGCCAGCAGCGTAGGGGGGAACCCGGGACTAGCGGGAGAAGAGACCCAGTACTTC CASSVGGNPGLAGEETQYF
TRBD1 - TRBJ1-2 TRBV2 TGTGCCAGCACGGCCAGGGGGAGTAACTATGGCTACACCTTC CASTARGSNYGYTF
TRBD1 - TRBJ2-1 TRBV4-2 TGTGCCAGCAGTCCCCCCGGGACAGGGGAGCAGTTCTTC CASSPPGTGEQFF
TRBD1 - TRBJ2-7 TRBV6-5 TGTGCCAGCAGATTACCGGGACAGGGCTCTGGGGAGCAGTACTTC CASRLPGQGSGEQYF
TRBD1 few TRBJ2-1 TRBV4-1 TGCGCCAGCAGCCAGGGACAGGGAATGTCCTACAATGAGCAGTTCTTC CASSQGQGMSYNEQFF
- - TRBJ1-5 TRBV27 TGTGCCAGCAGTTTATTGGGTCAGCCCCAGCATTTT CASSLLGQPQHF
TRBD1 - TRBJ1-1 TRBV15 TGTGCCACCAGCAGGGGACAGGGCGAAGCGAGAGCTTTCTTT CATSRGQGEARAFF
TRBD1 - TRBJ2-1 TRBV6-5 TGTGCCAGCAGCAGACAGGGTTTAGGTGAGCAGTTCTTC CASSRQGLGEQFF
- - TRBJ2-3 TRBV7-3 TGTGCCAGCAGCTTAATAGGGGTTAGCACAGATACGCAGTATTTT CASSLIGVSTDTQYF
TRBD1 - TRBJ2-5 TRBV5-3 TGTGCCAGAAGAGTAGGACAGGGGCGTTTGAGGTGGGAGACCCAGTACTTC CARRVGQGRLRWETQYF
- - TRBJ2-2 TRBV5-6 TGTGCCAGCAGCTTGGTAGGGACCGTGAACACCGGGGAGCTGTTTTTT CASSLVGTVNTGELFF
TRBD2 - TRBJ2-1 TRBV7-2 TGTGCCAGCAGCTTGACTAGCGGGAGGAACAATGAGCAGTTCTTC CASSLTSGRNNEQFF
- once TRBJ2-5 TRBV2 TGTGCCAGCCGTGTATGGGCGGTACAAGAGACCCAGTACTTC CASRVWAVQETQYF